This passage covers 31 T cell receptor beta chains from one sample sequenced in a study of blood T cell repertoires in COVID-19. Sequenced by immunoSEQ multiplex PCR; TCRdb stores in-frame clones only, minus some. The sample yields 300,000 to 400,000 clones, 88% seen once. Sequenced sample: PBMCs or T cells enriched from blood (not recorded which). The receptors here all came from a woman in her 30s with acute COVID-19.

The chain is built from TRBV13 and TRBJ2-3; 7 nucleotides agree with TRBD1. V shed 2 bases and J 3 bases; nucleotides not matched to a gene: 5. Germline CDR1 PRHDT, CDR2 FYEKMQ (reference sequence). The CDR3 is 15 amino acids. CDR3 amino acids: CASSLRPGGTDTQYF. CDR3 bases: TGTGCCAGCAGCTTAAGGCCAGGGGGAACAGATACGCAGTATTTT.

The chain joins TRBV6-5 to TRBJ1-5, with a tentative D call TRBD1 (5 bases). The V and J ends lost 2 bases and 6 bases respectively, with 11 bases between them. Germline CDR1 reads MNHEY; CDR2 reads SVGAGI. The CDR3 spans 14 residues. CDR3 nucleotide sequence: TGTGCCAGCAGTTACAGGTCAGGGCGTCAGCCCCAGCATTTT. Its protein product is CASSYRSGRQPQHF.

The V call is TRBV9, the J call TRBJ2-7, with TRBD1 identical over 7 bases. There are 14 residues in the CDR3. Germline V CDR1 and CDR2: SGDLS, YYNGEE. The junction had 9 bases not matched to a gene; V was cut back by 4 bases and J by 5 bases. This chain's CDR3 is CASSLRQGPNEQYF. The CDR3 DNA reads as TGTGCCAGCAGCCTGAGACAGGGCCCAAACGAGCAGTACTTC.

V gene TRBV13 combines with J gene TRBJ2-7, with no clear D. The CDR3 runs 14 residues. Germline V gives CDR1 PRHDT, CDR2 FYEKMQ (reference sequence). Deletions cut 4 bases from V and 0 bases from J, with 10 bases between. As DNA, the CDR3 is TGTGCCAGCAGCTCCTACCGGTCCTCCTACGAGCAGTACTTC. It translates to CASSSYRSSYEQYF.

This chain joins TRBV5-8 and TRBJ1-3; 9 bases align to TRBD1. Germline-derived CDR1 and CDR2 are SGHTS and YDEGEE. The CDR3 loop spans 14 amino acids. The junction had 2 bases not matched to a gene; V was cut back by 4 bases and J by 3 bases. CDR3 amino acids: CASSRDRDGNTIYF. CDR3 nucleotide sequence: TGTGCCAGCAGCCGGGACAGGGATGGAAACACCATATATTTT. The whole variable domain, filled in from reference TRBV5-8 and TRBJ1-3, reads EAGVTQSPTHLIKTRGQQATLRCSPISGHTSVYWYQQALGLGLQFLLWYDEGEERNRGNFPPRFSGRQFPNYSSELNVNALELEDSALYLCASSRDRDGNTIYFGEGSWLTVV.

CDR3: CASSPDTGELFF. CDR3 in DNA: TGCGCCAGCAGCCCGGACACCGGGGAGCTGTTTTTT. This sequence joins TRBV4-3 and TRBJ2-2; D call uncertain. The germline CDR1 and CDR2 sequences are LGHNA and YSLEER. Trimming left V 4 bases short and J 3 bases short, with 3 bases between. CDR3 size: 12 residues.

This chain joins TRBV5-1 and TRBJ2-7; 9 positions agree with TRBD1. The J segment lost 5 bases and the V segment lost 0 bases, leaving 3 bases of the junction unmatched. The V gene's germline CDR1 is SGHRS and CDR2 YFSETQ. The CDR3 totals 14 residues. The CDR3: CASSLDRGRDEQYF. In DNA, the CDR3 is TGCGCCAGCAGCTTGGACAGGGGGCGCGACGAGCAGTACTTC.

The chain is built from TRBV27 and TRBJ1-5, with D possibly being TRBD1 (5 bases). Germline CDR1 is MNHEY and CDR2 is SMNVEV (reference sequence). CDR3 length: 19 residues. V was shortened by 1 base and J by 0 bases, with 19 bases between the two germline ends. CDR3 sequence: CASSLYPPRAGISNQPQHF. In nucleotides, the CDR3 is TGTGCCAGCAGTTTATACCCCCCCAGGGCAGGGATTAGCAATCAGCCCCAGCATTTT.

CDR3 bases: TGTGCCAGCAGTGAAGACAGGGTGGCCAAAAACATTCAGTACTTC. The encoded protein is CASSEDRVAKNIQYF. The J gene is TRBJ2-4, the V gene TRBV2, with D possibly TRBD1 on 6 matching bases. This CDR3 contains 15 residues. CDR1 and CDR2 (germline): SNHLY, FYNNEI. V was pared by 1 base and J by 1 base, with 8 bases between.

The gene calls are TRBV27 and TRBJ1-1; a weak D match, TRBD1 (5 bases). Germline V gene data show CDR1 as MNHEY and CDR2 as SMNVEV (reference sequence). The length of the CDR3 is 16 residues. Deletions cut 7 bases from V and 0 bases from J, with 18 bases between. CDR3 nucleotide sequence: TGTGCCAGCATTGGTCCAGGGCCGCCGATGAACACTGAAGCTTTCTTT. Amino acids: CASIGPGPPMNTEAFF.

Of note for this clone: The identical CDR3 is also encoded by other nucleotide sequences in the sample. The J gene is TRBJ1-2, the V gene TRBV20-1; tentatively, D is TRBD1 (5 bases). The CDR3 covers 11 residues. Per the germline V gene, CDR1 is DFQATT and CDR2 is SNEGSKA (reference sequence). The V gene lost 2 bases and the J gene lost 4 bases, with 5 bases spanning the gap. For the CDR3, the DNA is TGCAGTGCTAGACAGGGCTATGGCTACACCTTC. Encoded protein: CSARQGYGYTF.

In this sample, this clone turned up a few times. This chain's CDR3 is CASSDLGDYNEQFF. Written as DNA, the CDR3 is TGTGCCAGCAGTGATTTAGGGGACTACAATGAGCAGTTCTTC. The chain joins TRBV6-1 to TRBJ2-1, with D perhaps TRBD1 (5 bases). Between the trimmed V and J ends, which lost 3 bases and 3 bases, there was a span of 9 bases. CDR3 size: 14 residues. Germline-derived CDR1 and CDR2 are MNHNS and SASEGT.

This rearrangement joins TRBV2 to TRBJ2-3; 8 bases are a match to TRBD2. V lost 8 bases, J lost 0 bases, and 4 bases stayed unmatched. This CDR3 region has 14 residues. Germline V gene sequence: CDR1 SNHLY, CDR2 FYNNEI. CDR3 in DNA: TGTGCCAGCGGGGCTAGCGGGAGCACAGATACGCAGTATTTT. Translation: CASGASGSTDTQYF.

The chain employs TRBV6-5 and TRBJ1-5, with D perhaps TRBD1 (6 bases). The V end lost 6 bases, the J end lost 2 bases, and 11 bases lay between the germline ends. The germline gives CDR1 MNHEY, CDR2 SVGAGI. This CDR3 has 14 residues. The chain's CDR3 is CASRSRQGNQPQHF. The DNA for the CDR3 is TGTGCCAGCAGGTCCCGACAGGGCAATCAGCCCCAGCATTTT.

The chain has TRBV4-1 and TRBJ2-7; 9 bases agree with TRBD1. Germline CDR1 is MGHRA and CDR2 is YSYEKL. This CDR3 is built from 15 residues. V was clipped by 2 bases and J by 3 bases; unmatched bases: 5. DNA for the CDR3: TGCGCCAGCAGCCAACTCCGGGACAGGGTCTACGAGCAGTACTTC. Protein sequence: CASSQLRDRVYEQYF.

The chain couples TRBV28 to TRBJ2-3, with 11 bases aligning to TRBD2. The germline V gene has CDR1 MDHEN and CDR2 SYDVKM. The CDR3 consists of 14 residues. Trimming took 6 bases from V and 6 from J; bases not matched to a gene: 5. The CDR3 sequence: CASRVAGGRDTQYF. DNA of the CDR3: TGTGCCAGCAGGGTAGCGGGGGGGCGCGATACGCAGTATTTT.

The J gene is TRBJ2-3, the V gene TRBV7-2, with a weak D call TRBD1 (6 bases). The V gene's germline CDR1 is SGHTA and CDR2 FQGNSA. V shed 7 bases and J shed 14 bases, with 19 bases lying between them. The CDR3 loop spans 12 amino acids. The CDR3, as DNA: TGTGCCAGCAATCTAGGGGGTCCCTCCCCGTATTTT. Amino acid sequence: CASNLGGPSPYF.

The J gene is TRBJ1-1, the V gene TRBV19; D remains unclear. This CDR3 has 12 residues. The germline gives CDR1 LNHDA, CDR2 SQIVND (reference sequence). V lost 3 bases, J lost 11 bases, and 13 bases lay in between. This CDR3 is CASSIRFEGAFF. The CDR3, as DNA: TGTGCCAGTAGTATCCGTTTCGAGGGTGCTTTCTTT.

This rearrangement joins TRBV5-1 to TRBJ1-4, with D possibly matching TRBD1 (6 bases). CDR3 length: 15 residues. CDR1 is SGHRS, CDR2 YFSETQ, per germline. Trimming took off 4 bases at V and 4 bases at J, with 14 bases between the two ends. CDR3 amino acids: CASSPGGRHNEKLFF. CDR3 in DNA: TGCGCCAGCAGCCCGGGGGGGCGTCATAATGAAAAACTGTTTTTT.

This clone was observed a single time. V gene TRBV5-6 combines with J gene TRBJ2-7; 8 nucleotides agree with TRBD1. Germline trimming cut 0 bases from V and 4 bases from J; bases unmatched to any gene: 6. Germline loops: CDR1 SGHDT, CDR2 YYEEEE. There are 15 residues in the CDR3. Here the CDR3 reads CASSLVQGALYEQYF. The CDR3 DNA reads TGTGCCAGCAGCTTGGTTCAGGGGGCGTTGTACGAGCAGTACTTC.

The chain uses TRBV19 and TRBJ2-4; a possible D gene is TRBD1 (6 bases). Germline CDR1 is LNHDA and CDR2 is SQIVND (reference sequence). The CDR3 is 14 amino acids. Deletions cut 5 bases from V and 6 bases from J, with 14 bases between. The CDR3 DNA is TGTGCCAGTAGTTACAGGGTTGGGAGAAACATTCAGTACTTC. This sequence encodes CASSYRVGRNIQYF.

V usage is TRBV4-1 and J usage is TRBJ2-7; TRBD1 agrees at 9 bases. V lost 6 bases and J lost 7; bases outside the gene matches: 7. The CDR3 contains 13 residues. Germline CDR1 is MGHRA and CDR2 is YSYEKL. CDR3 nucleotides: TGCGCCAGCAGTTACGGGACAGGGATTGAGCAGTACTTC. Its translation: CASSYGTGIEQYF.

This chain links TRBV2 with TRBJ2-7, with no clear D. Trimming took off 5 bases at V and 3 bases at J, with 11 bases between the two ends. Germline assignment: CDR1 SNHLY and CDR2 FYNNEI. The CDR3 totals 13 residues. The CDR3 sequence: CASSFERSYEQYF. In nucleotides, the CDR3 is TGTGCCAGCAGTTTTGAGAGGAGCTACGAGCAGTACTTC.

The V call is TRBV5-4, the J call TRBJ1-2; D not certain. Trimming removed 4 bases at V and 7 bases at J, with 17 bases between. CDR1 is SGHNT, CDR2 YYREEE, per germline (reference sequence). The CDR3 covers 14 residues. The CDR3: CASSMNGVAAGYTF. CDR3 DNA: TGTGCCAGCAGCATGAACGGAGTCGCGGCTGGCTACACCTTC. The variable domain in full, completed from reference TRBV5-4 and TRBJ1-2, reads ETGVTQSPTHLIKTRGQQVTLRCSSQSGHNTVSWYQQALGQGPQFIFQYYREEENGRGNFPPRFSGLQFPNYSSELNVNALELDDSALYLCASSMNGVAAGYTFGSGTRLTVV.

The chain links TRBV28 to TRBJ1-5; D is undetermined. The V end was cut by 1 base, the J end by 6 bases, with 10 bases between. The germline V gene has CDR1 MDHEN and CDR2 SYDVKM. The CDR3 consists of 14 residues. This CDR3 reads CASSLSLSVQPQHF. The DNA for the CDR3 is TGTGCCAGCAGTTTATCCCTCTCGGTTCAGCCCCAGCATTTT. Based on the CDR3 plus reference TRBV28 and TRBJ1-5, the full variable domain is DVKVTQSSRYLVKRTGEKVFLECVQDMDHENMFWYRQDPGLGLRLIYFSYDVKMKEKGDIPEGYSVSREKKERFSLILESASTNQTSMYLCASSLSLSVQPQHFGDGTRLSIL.

The chain combines TRBV18 with TRBJ1-5, with unresolved D. Germline V gene lookup returns CDR1 KGHSH and CDR2 LQKENI. The CDR3 runs 15 residues. V gave up 2 bases and J gave up 5 bases, with 13 bases separating them. CDR3 sequence reads: CASSPFGDGYQPQHF. CDR3 DNA: TGTGCCAGCTCACCATTCGGAGACGGTTATCAGCCCCAGCATTTT.

The rearrangement joins TRBV10-1 to TRBJ1-2; a possible D gene is TRBD1 (5 bases). This CDR3 contains 13 residues. Germline CDR1 is WNHNN and CDR2 is SYGVQD (reference sequence). Between the trimmed V and J ends, which lost 3 bases and 8 bases, there was a span of 13 bases. DNA of the CDR3: TGCGCCAGCAGTGAAAGACCCCAGGGAGGCTACACCTTC. As protein: CASSERPQGGYTF.

The chain carries TRBV5-1 and TRBJ2-3; 10 bases are a match to TRBD2. V lost 1 base, J lost 2 bases, and 10 bases stayed unmatched. Germline CDR1 SGHRS, CDR2 YFSETQ. The CDR3 covers 18 residues. The CDR3 here is CASSLRGVAGGTTDTQYF. The CDR3, as DNA: TGCGCCAGCAGCTTGAGGGGCGTAGCGGGGGGTACCACAGATACGCAGTATTTT.

This chain links TRBV2 with TRBJ1-2; 7 bases are a match to TRBD1. The length of the CDR3 is 13 residues. Germline-derived CDR1 and CDR2 are SNHLY and FYNNEI. V lost 6 bases to trimming and J lost 5 bases; unmatched junction nucleotides: 6. The CDR3 nucleotides are TGTGCCAGCAGCCCCGGGACAGCTTATGGCTACACCTTC. It translates to CASSPGTAYGYTF.

This chain joins TRBV5-1 and TRBJ1-6; 8 nucleotides line up with TRBD1. This CDR3 comprises 14 residues. The germline V gene has CDR1 SGHRS and CDR2 YFSETQ. The trim removed 4 bases at V and 7 bases at J, leaving 4 bases unmatched. DNA for the CDR3: TGCGCCAGCAGCGCAGGGGGCGAAAATTCACCCCTCCACTTT. Its translation is CASSAGGENSPLHF.

This clone appeared a few times. As DNA, the CDR3 is TGTGCCAGCAGCCCTAATCTCTTGAACACTGAAGCTTTCTTT. It yields the protein CASSPNLLNTEAFF. V and J are TRBV7-9 and TRBJ1-1; the D is unclear. The CDR3 has 14 residues. Trimming stripped 5 bases from V and 0 bases from J, with 10 bases between. The germline CDR1 and CDR2 sequences are SEHNR and FQNEAQ (reference sequence).